This T cell receptor beta chain was sequenced for a study of shared clonotypes between healthy human individuals (dated by TCRdb to about 2020). Regarding the research as a whole: A few men and two women, aged 18 to 49 years, made up the cohort. To increase sequencing depth and limit assay-specific biases, TCR repertoire library preparation and sequencing were carried out by different laboratories using diverse techniques. To estimate repertoire size and how much clonotypes are shared between individuals, the study performed deep sequencing of blood TCR repertoires from a handful of healthy adults. Per donor, leukapheresis produced somewhere between about 0.94 and 9 billion PBMCs. For each donor, CD4 naive and CD4 memory were each run on three plates, CD8 naive on two plates, and CD8 memory on one plate.

The donors were healthy, HIV-negative adults with no recently reported acute infections or vaccinations. All donors were Caucasian adults living in Nashville, Tennessee, USA. CD4+ T cells were enriched through magnetic negative selection, after which naive cells were positively selected on CD45RA and the remaining negative fraction served as the memory subset. Blood was collected by leukapheresis, and PBMCs were isolated by Ficoll-Histopaque density gradient centrifugation and then cryopreserved in liquid nitrogen vapor phase. Purity and quantity of every magnetically sorted T cell population were checked by analytical flow cytometry. Each sorted fraction had its genomic DNA isolated and then quantified by UV absorbance on a Nanodrop 2000c. Findings and caveats that apply to the study as a whole: Clonotypes shared by all four sorted-subset donors showed higher generation probabilities than non-shared clonotypes. Even with the large sequencing depth, rarefaction of the sorted-subset datasets indicated that sequencing was incomplete. Because the study included a small number of donors, the genetic and exposure-history diversity represented was limited. About 4.5% of naive CD4, 3.5% of naive CD8, 2.3% of memory CD4, and roughly 0.4% of memory CD8 clonotypes were shared across several donors. Sampling was limited to blood, and TCR repertoires in tissue likely differ from TCR repertoires in blood. Based on pairwise subsampling, the degree of clonotype sharing among donors was expected to be affected by sequencing depth. Naive subsets generally had larger estimated clonotype richness than memory subsets.

Turning to this clone: Its antigen is currently not known. Per-base quality was not reported, and no clone a single base away is much larger than it.

TCR CDR3 regions were amplified from genomic DNA by multiplex PCR using the deep immunoSEQ assay. Extracted genomic DNA from each cell subset was distributed evenly across all wells of several immunoSEQ 96-well plates, and each plate was treated as a replicate. For sorted subsets, about 220 ng of genomic DNA, equivalent to 25,000 to 30,000 T cell genomes, went into each replicate PCR. The purified libraries were quantified using a Qubit 3.0 fluorometer, sized with a Bioanalyzer 2100, and then quantified again using the KAPA Library Quantification kit. A separate single-read 150-cycle Illumina NextSeq 550 flow cell was used to sequence each immunoSEQ 96-well plate. Turning to the authors' computational methods: Because the immunoSEQ output included only junctional sequences and no quality scores, the filtering could not be the same as the filtering used for full-length reads. Sequences were annotated with PyIR, a Python wrapper for IgBLAST v1.9, using IMGT germline references to assign V/J genes and CDR3. Reads were filtered out if the reads had weak V/J assignments (E-value above 1e-6), no CDR3, stop codons, out-of-frame junctions, or ambiguous translated residues. V3J clonotypes were defined by identical inferred V gene, J gene, and CDR3 amino acid sequence. Percentage overlap between repertoires was calculated by dividing the number of shared unique clonotypes by the size of the smaller repertoire. Richness of each repertoire was evaluated using RTK rarefaction, the Chao1 estimator, and Recon v2.1 estimates of unobserved clonotypes. Generation probabilities for all TCRbeta clonotypes obtained by the gDNA method from a handful of donors were computed using OLGA. Not all clones reach the TCRdb copy of this immuneACCESS table, which keeps in-frame sequences only. Checked studies attribute under half of the gap to unresolved V genes and leave the rest unexplained. That table supplies the V and J calls and clone size; D and trimming were determined from the DNA. The sample table records 2 million to 3 million clones; more than 85% of these occur just once. 0.35% to 0.45% of the sample lies in the top ten.

The material sequenced was naive CD4+ T cells from PBMCs. Taken with the paper, the label for cell subset or site translates to: CD45RA+ positively selected. This clonotype originated in a man aged 18 to 30 in good health. Some clones in this sample may be carry-over from other donors' samples.

The DNA reads as follows: TGTGCCAGCAGCTCCCAGGGGGCTAGCGGGAGGGTCGGGGTGTACAATGAGCAGTTCTTC. It specifies CASSSQGASGRVGVYNEQFF. Recombination connected TRBV28 to TRBJ2-1; TRBD2 matches 12 bases in the middle. For this chain, trimming is 6 bases at the V end and 4 bases at the J end, and the number of junction bases without a gene match is 19. CDR1 and CDR2 were assigned from the germline V gene as MDHEN and SYDVKM. The CDR3 starts with the cysteine, ends with the phenylalanine, and has 20 residues. Left in the record is the CDR3 DNA by itself, 60 bases read in frame from the first base.